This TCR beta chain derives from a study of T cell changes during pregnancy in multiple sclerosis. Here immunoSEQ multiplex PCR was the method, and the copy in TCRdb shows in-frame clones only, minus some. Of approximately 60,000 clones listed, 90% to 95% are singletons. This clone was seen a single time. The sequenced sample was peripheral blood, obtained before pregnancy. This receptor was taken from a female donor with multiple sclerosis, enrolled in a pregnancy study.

CDR3 loop: CASSEFAPANFGNTIYF. Here the CDR3 DNA reads TGCGCCAGCAGTGAGTTTGCGCCCGCCAACTTTGGAAACACCATATATTTT. The chain employs TRBV10-2 and TRBJ1-3; no reliable D call. V lost 1 base to trimming and J lost 3 bases, with 16 bases between them. Germline loops: CDR1 WSHSY, CDR2 SAAADI. The CDR3 consists of 17 residues.